This TCR beta chain was recorded in a study of cytotoxic CD8 clonotypes in ibrutinib-treated CLL. Looking at the study overall: Treatment had run for a median roughly 13 months, range 6 to 36, when response samples were taken. Across samples, productive templates numbered a few hundred thousand and productive rearrangements reached 80,000 to 100,000 on average.

Libraries were prepared by immunoSEQ multiplex PCR; TCRdb keeps only in-frame clonotypes and omits some of them. The table lists 250,000 to 350,000 clones, roughly three quarters of them singletons. V was cut by 1 base and J by 10 bases, with 10 bases left in between. The CDR3 loop spans 13 amino acids. Germline CDR1 is SGHAT and CDR2 is FQNNGV. Material: PBMCs, obtained at disease progression, from a patient treated with ibrutinib. The chain uses TRBV11-2 and TRBJ1-4; no clear D. This TCR derives from a human donor with chronic lymphocytic leukemia. CDR3 bases: TGTGCCAGCAGCTTAGGGCGGTCCGGAAAACTGTTTTTT. Translating it yields CASSLGRSGKLFF.